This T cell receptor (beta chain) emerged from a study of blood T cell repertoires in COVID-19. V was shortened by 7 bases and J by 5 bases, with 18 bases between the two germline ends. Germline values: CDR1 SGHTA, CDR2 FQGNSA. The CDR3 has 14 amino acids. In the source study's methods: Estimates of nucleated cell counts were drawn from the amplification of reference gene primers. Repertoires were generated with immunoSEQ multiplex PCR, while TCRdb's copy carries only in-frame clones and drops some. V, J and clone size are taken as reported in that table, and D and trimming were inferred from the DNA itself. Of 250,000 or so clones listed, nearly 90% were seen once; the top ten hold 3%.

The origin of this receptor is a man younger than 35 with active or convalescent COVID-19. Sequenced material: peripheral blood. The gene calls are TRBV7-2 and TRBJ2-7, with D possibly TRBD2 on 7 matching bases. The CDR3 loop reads CASIRGGSYHEQYF. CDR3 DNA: TGTGCCAGCATCAGGGGCGGGAGTTACCACGAGCAGTACTTC.